The 27 T cell receptor beta chains below were found in one sample sequenced in a study of blood T cell repertoires in COVID-19. Sequencing was performed with immunoSEQ multiplex PCR; in TCRdb, only in-frame clones are kept and a portion is missing. The table lists about 10,000 clones, 80% to 90% of them singletons. Sequencing used peripheral blood. These receptors were collected from a human donor in a cohort sampled during active COVID-19.

This chain links TRBV30 with TRBJ1-2; TRBD1 aligns across 7 bases. The V segment lost 3 bases and the J segment 4 bases; nucleotides outside the gene matches: 8. Germline V gene sequence: CDR1 GTSNPN, CDR2 SVGIG (reference sequence). The CDR3 loop spans 14 amino acids. Written as DNA, the CDR3 is TGTGCCTGGAGCCCGACAGGGTATAGCTATGGCTACACCTTC. Protein product: CAWSPTGYSYGYTF.

The genes are TRBV7-9 and TRBJ2-3; TRBD1 aligns across 8 bases. Germline loops: CDR1 SEHNR, CDR2 FQNEAQ (reference sequence). V lost 5 bases and J lost 4; bases outside the gene matches: 2. The length of the CDR3 is 13 residues. In DNA, the CDR3 is TGTGCCAGCAGCCTGACAGGGGCAGATACGCAGTATTTT. This sequence encodes CASSLTGADTQYF.

The V call is TRBV28, the J call TRBJ1-2; D gene unclear. This CDR3 region has 15 residues. The V end was cut by 5 bases, the J end by 4 bases, with 17 bases between. CDR1 is MDHEN and CDR2 is SYDVKM in the germline V gene. The CDR3 nucleotides are TGTGCCAGCAGTCCGCGATTGGGGAGCGGCTATGGCTACACCTTC. This encodes CASSPRLGSGYGYTF.

This clone has just one count. The rearrangement uses TRBV6-5 and TRBJ1-5; 11 positions match TRBD1. Germline CDR1 and CDR2: MNHEY and SVGAGI. The ends lost 5 bases at V and 6 bases at J; junction bases unmatched: 6. CDR3 length: 15 amino acids. The CDR3 reads CASSPGQGAVQPQHF. CDR3 nucleotide sequence: TGTGCCAGCAGTCCCGGACAGGGGGCGGTTCAGCCCCAGCATTTT.

J is TRBJ2-3 and V is TRBV10-3; 13 bases are shared with TRBD2. The CDR3 is 20 amino acids. J gave up 3 bases and V 7 bases, and 19 bases lay outside the gene matches. Germline V gene sequence: CDR1 ENHRY, CDR2 SYGVKD. The CDR3 is CAIKPGTLAGGPGYTDTQYF. The CDR3 DNA reads TGTGCCATCAAGCCAGGGACACTAGCGGGGGGGCCCGGGTATACAGATACGCAGTATTTT.

This chain uses TRBV4-1 with TRBJ2-7, with D perhaps matching TRBD1 (6 bases). Germline lookup yields CDR1 MGHRA and CDR2 YSYEKL. V was pared by 4 bases and J by 2 bases, with 21 bases between. CDR3 size: 17 residues. CDR3 nucleotides: TGCGCCAGCAGCCGGGGCCGGGATGGGGGCGAACCCTACGAGCAGTACTTC. Amino acids: CASSRGRDGGEPYEQYF.

This clone was seen a single time. J is TRBJ2-4 and V is TRBV2, with TRBD1 matching 9 bases. The V gene's germline CDR1 is SNHLY and CDR2 FYNNEI. V gave up 5 bases and J gave up 12 bases; unmatched junction bases: 5. The CDR3 runs to 12 residues. The DNA of the CDR3 is TGTGCCAGCAGTAAACAGGGGGCGGGTCAGTACTTC. Residues: CASSKQGAGQYF.

This clone was recorded a few times. The chain has TRBV19 and TRBJ1-6; TRBD1 agrees at 7 bases. V lost 10 bases to trimming and J lost 8 bases; unmatched junction nucleotides: 8. This CDR3 region has 13 residues. Germline V lookup: CDR1 LNHDA, CDR2 SQIVND (reference sequence). The CDR3 DNA reads as TGTGCCACCTCAGACAGGGAGCATTCACCCCTCCACTTT. It yields the protein CATSDREHSPLHF.

V and J are TRBV19 and TRBJ2-6; 9 nucleotides align to TRBD1. Germline values: CDR1 LNHDA, CDR2 SQIVND (reference sequence). This CDR3 has 18 amino acids. J lost 1 base, V lost 4 bases, and 8 bases had no gene match. In DNA, the CDR3 is TGTGCCAGTAGTACTAAGACAGGGGGGATATCTGGGGCCAACGTCCTGACTTTC. Its protein is CASSTKTGGISGANVLTF.

The V gene is TRBV28, the J gene TRBJ1-6, with 10 bases aligning to TRBD1. The CDR3 extends over 15 amino acids. Germline V gene sequence: CDR1 MDHEN, CDR2 SYDVKM. V lost 5 bases to trimming and J lost 9 bases; unmatched junction nucleotides: 7. The CDR3 sequence: CASSTPGTGVSPLHF. The CDR3 DNA follows: TGTGCCAGCAGTACCCCCGGGACAGGGGTTTCACCCCTCCACTTT.

The gene calls are TRBV30 and TRBJ1-2; 8 nucleotides align to TRBD1. The CDR3 has 14 amino acids. The germline V gene has CDR1 GTSNPN and CDR2 SVGIG (reference sequence). Trimming cost V 3 bases and J 4 bases; bases outside gene matches: 7. The CDR3, as DNA: TGTGCCTGGAGGCGGACAGGGCTAGTCTATGGCTACACCTTC. This translates into CAWRRTGLVYGYTF.

The chain recombines TRBV7-9 with TRBJ1-3, with D hard to call. Trimming pared 6 bases from V and 0 bases from J, leaving 15 bases between. Germline V gives CDR1 SEHNR, CDR2 FQNEAQ (reference sequence). CDR3 length: 16 residues. CDR3 nucleotide sequence: TGTGCCAGCAGACTAGGAGCGGGGAGCTCTGGAAACACCATATATTTT. This encodes CASRLGAGSSGNTIYF.

The chain couples TRBV7-8 to TRBJ1-1; tentative D call: TRBD1 (6 bases). This CDR3 contains 16 residues. Germline CDR1 and CDR2: SGHVS and FQNEAQ. The germline V and J ends were trimmed by 3 bases and 1 base, with 15 bases remaining between them. The CDR3 region has the DNA TGTGCCAGCAGCTTTAAGGGGACACTACGGAACACTGAAGCTTTCTTT. Protein product: CASSFKGTLRNTEAFF.

The J gene is TRBJ2-1, the V gene TRBV5-1; D perhaps matches TRBD1 (6 bases). The CDR3 is 16 residues long. Deletions cut 4 bases from V and 1 base from J, with 15 bases between. Germline V gene lookup returns CDR1 SGHRS and CDR2 YFSETQ. The CDR3 bases are TGCGCCAGCAGCCCGGGGACAACGCCTTCCTACAATGAGCAGTTCTTC. Amino acid sequence: CASSPGTTPSYNEQFF. Full variable domain (rest looked up from reference TRBV5-1 and TRBJ2-1): KAGVTQTPRYLIKTRGQQVTLSCSPISGHRSVSWYQQTPGQGLQFLFEYFSETQRNKGNFPGRFSGRQFSNSRSEMNVSTLELGDSALYLCASSPGTTPSYNEQFFGPGTRLTVL.

V and J are TRBV5-1 and TRBJ1-1, with TRBD1 matching 7 bases. Germline trimming cut 4 bases from V and 4 bases from J; bases unmatched to any gene: 10. Germline V CDR1 and CDR2: SGHRS, YFSETQ. This CDR3 is 15 amino acids long. CDR3 sequence (DNA): TGCGCCAGCAGCCGAGAGAGTCAGGGGGGCACTGAAGCTTTCTTT. Protein: CASSRESQGGTEAFF.

CDR3 in amino acids: CASSLARGGLETQYF. The CDR3 DNA reads TGTGCCAGCAGCTTAGCGCGGGGGGGCCTAGAGACCCAGTACTTC. The V gene is TRBV7-9, the J gene TRBJ2-5; 9 bases line up with TRBD2. CDR1 and CDR2 (germline): SEHNR, FQNEAQ (reference sequence). V trimming: 0 bases; J trimming: 4 bases; junction bases outside the gene matches: 3. The CDR3 totals 15 residues.

The chain employs TRBV10-3 and TRBJ1-4; 7 bases match TRBD1. Germline V gene sequence: CDR1 ENHRY, CDR2 SYGVKD. The CDR3 has 15 residues. Germline trimming cut 8 bases from V and 2 bases from J; bases unmatched to any gene: 8. CDR3 residues: CAIGAGGSTNEKLFF. CDR3 bases: TGTGCCATCGGGGCAGGGGGTTCGACTAATGAAAAACTGTTTTTT.

The CDR3, as DNA: TGTGCCAGCAGAAGATTACGCGAGACAGGGAATTCACCCCTCCACTTT. Translated: CASRRLRETGNSPLHF. The chain recombines TRBV27 with TRBJ1-6; 7 bases are shared with TRBD1. Germline V gene sequence: CDR1 MNHEY, CDR2 SMNVEV (reference sequence). The CDR3 runs to 16 residues. V shed 6 bases and J 7 bases; nucleotides not matched to a gene: 12.

The chain carries TRBV30 and TRBJ1-3, with D tentatively TRBD1 (5 bases). This CDR3 comprises 13 residues. Trimming shortened V by 2 bases and J by 4 bases, and 9 bases separated the two germline ends. Germline assignment: CDR1 GTSNPN and CDR2 SVGIG (reference sequence). CDR3 loop: CAWSLGVGNTIYF. DNA of the CDR3: TGTGCCTGGAGTTTAGGGGTCGGAAACACCATATATTTT.

The gene calls are TRBV2 and TRBJ1-6; D is uncertain. V lost 2 bases, J lost 0 bases, and 5 bases lay in between. This CDR3 is built from 15 residues. Germline values: CDR1 SNHLY, CDR2 FYNNEI. CDR3 sequence (DNA): TGTGCCAGCAGTGAAATGAGCTCCTATAATTCACCCCTCCACTTT. This sequence encodes CASSEMSSYNSPLHF.

CDR3 loop: CAWSVSLVGRLPGELFF. The DNA for the CDR3 is TGTGCCTGGAGTGTGAGTTTGGTAGGGAGACTCCCCGGGGAGCTGTTTTTT. The rearrangement links TRBV30 to TRBJ2-2; the D gene is possibly TRBD2 (5 bases). Germline V lookup: CDR1 GTSNPN, CDR2 SVGIG (reference sequence). V was clipped by 0 bases and J by 6 bases, with 20 bases between them. CDR3 size: 17 residues.

J is TRBJ1-2 and V is TRBV28, with 7 bases aligning to TRBD1. Germline CDR1 MDHEN, CDR2 SYDVKM. This CDR3 has 14 residues. The V and J ends lost 6 bases and 2 bases, in that order; junction bases with no gene match: 6. The CDR3 DNA sequence: TGTGCCAGCAGCTCCCAGACAGGGAACTATGGCTACACCTTC. Protein sequence: CASSSQTGNYGYTF.

The V and J genes are TRBV6-2 or TRBV6-3 and TRBJ1-5, with D possibly being TRBD1 (5 bases). This CDR3 spans 12 amino acids. Trimming took 4 bases from V and 4 from J, leaving 5 bases between them. In germline, CDR1 is MNHEY, CDR2 SVGEGT. The CDR3 is CASSSGNQPQHF. The CDR3 DNA sequence: TGTGCCAGCAGTTCAGGGAATCAGCCCCAGCATTTT.

The chain has TRBV5-1 and TRBJ2-7, with 9 bases identical to TRBD1. V was clipped by 0 bases and J by 3 bases; unmatched bases: 4. The germline gives CDR1 SGHRS, CDR2 YFSETQ. This CDR3 contains 15 residues. The CDR3 reads CASSLDGTGLYEQYF. The DNA for the CDR3 is TGCGCCAGCAGCTTGGACGGGACAGGGCTCTACGAGCAGTACTTC.

This clone was seen only a few times. The chain links TRBV19 to TRBJ2-3, with D possibly being TRBD1 (5 bases). The CDR3 is 14 residues long. Trimming left V 3 bases short and J 6 bases short, with 13 bases between. Germline values: CDR1 LNHDA, CDR2 SQIVND (reference sequence). CDR3 sequence reads: CASSMGLVTDTQYF. CDR3 DNA sequence: TGTGCCAGTAGTATGGGGCTAGTCACGGATACGCAGTATTTT.

The chain joins TRBV7-9 to TRBJ2-5; no firm D call. CDR1 and CDR2 (germline): SEHNR, FQNEAQ (reference sequence). V was cut by 0 bases and J by 4 bases, with 6 bases left in between. This CDR3 contains 13 residues. The CDR3: CASSLAGRETQYF. CDR3 nucleotides: TGTGCCAGCAGCTTAGCTGGCCGAGAGACCCAGTACTTC.

CDR3 sequence: CASSEGGFETQYF. The CDR3 coding sequence is TGTGCCAGCAGTGAAGGAGGGTTCGAGACCCAGTACTTC. The rearrangement joins TRBV2 to TRBJ2-5; D is perhaps TRBD2 (5 bases). There are 13 residues in the CDR3. Looked up from germline, CDR1 is SNHLY and CDR2 is FYNNEI. Between the trimmed V and J ends, which lost 1 base and 5 bases, there was a span of 8 bases.